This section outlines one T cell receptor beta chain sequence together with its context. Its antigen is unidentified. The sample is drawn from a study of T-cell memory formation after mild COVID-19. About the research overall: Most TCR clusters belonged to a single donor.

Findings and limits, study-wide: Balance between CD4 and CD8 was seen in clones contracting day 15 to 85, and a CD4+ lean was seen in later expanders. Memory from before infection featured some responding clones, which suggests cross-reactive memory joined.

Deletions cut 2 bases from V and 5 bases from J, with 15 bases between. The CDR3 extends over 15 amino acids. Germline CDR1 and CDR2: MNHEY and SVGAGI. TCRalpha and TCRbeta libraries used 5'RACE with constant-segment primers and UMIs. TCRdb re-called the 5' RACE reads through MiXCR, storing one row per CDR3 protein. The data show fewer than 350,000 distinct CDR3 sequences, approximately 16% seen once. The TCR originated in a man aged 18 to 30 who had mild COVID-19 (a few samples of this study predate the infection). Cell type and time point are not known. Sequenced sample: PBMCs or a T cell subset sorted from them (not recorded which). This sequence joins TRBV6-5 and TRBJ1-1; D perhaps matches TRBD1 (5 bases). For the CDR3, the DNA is TGTGCCAGCAGTTACCGCTTGCTGGGACGGACTGAAGCTTTCTTT. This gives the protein CASSYRLLGRTEAFF.